The 22 T cell receptor beta chains below come from one sample, sequenced in a study of CD8+ T cells in alopecia areata. Extracted RNA was reverse transcribed, and the resulting cDNA served as sequencing template. Produced via immunoSEQ multiplex PCR; TCRdb's table is partial and in-frame only. The table includes about 190,000 clones, 50% to 70% detected once. Treatment specified: oral pan-JAK inhibitor, 5-10 mg twice daily. The source was CD4+ T cells sorted from blood, collected between weeks 49 and 50, from a patient treated with tofacitinib. The receptors here all came from a human donor with alopecia areata.

This clone has ten or more counts. This chain joins TRBV7-2 and TRBJ1-2, with D unclear. There are 14 residues in the CDR3. The ends were cut back, 7 bases at V and 0 bases at J, with 12 bases in the middle. Germline V gene sequence: CDR1 SGHTA, CDR2 FQGNSA. DNA of the CDR3: TGTGCCAGCACCTCCCATGAAGCTAACTATGGCTACACCTTC. This encodes CASTSHEANYGYTF.

The CDR3 region is CASSIGAEQYF. DNA of the CDR3: TGTGCCAGTAGTATCGGGGCCGAGCAGTACTTC. The rearrangement uses TRBV19 and TRBJ2-7; D tentatively reads TRBD1 or TRBD2 (5 bases each). V was clipped by 3 bases and J by 6 bases, with 6 bases between them. The CDR3 is made up of 11 amino acids. CDR1 LNHDA and CDR2 SQIVND come from the germline V gene (reference sequence). The variable domain in full, completed from reference TRBV19 and TRBJ2-7, reads DGGITQSPKYLFRKEGQNVTLSCEQNLNHDAMYWYRQDPGQGLRLIYYSQIVNDFQKGDIAEGYSVSREKKESFPLTVTSAQKNPTAFYLCASSIGAEQYFGPGTRLTVT.

The V gene is TRBV11-2, the J gene TRBJ2-7; D is possibly TRBD1 (6 bases). The CDR3 totals 15 residues. From germline, CDR1 is SGHAT and CDR2 FQNNGV. The ends were cut back, 5 bases at V and 2 bases at J, with 16 bases in the middle. The CDR3 DNA sequence: TGTGCCAGCAGCCACCCCACAGGGCGTACCTACGAGCAGTACTTC. Translating it yields CASSHPTGRTYEQYF.

The rearrangement links TRBV30 to TRBJ2-4, with D possibly TRBD1 on 5 matching bases. Germline lookup yields CDR1 GTSNPN and CDR2 SVGIG (reference sequence). Deletions cut 2 bases from V and 7 bases from J, with 15 bases between. This CDR3 region has 14 residues. CDR3 sequence reads: CAWSHKGSRNIQYF. Here the CDR3 DNA reads TGTGCCTGGAGTCACAAGGGGTCTCGGAACATTCAGTACTTC.

V is TRBV5-1 and J is TRBJ2-7; maybe TRBD1 (5 bases). Trimming pared 5 bases from V and 3 bases from J, leaving 12 bases between. The V gene's germline CDR1 is SGHRS and CDR2 YFSETQ. The CDR3 runs 13 residues. CDR3 in amino acids: CASRRQHLYEQYF. CDR3 coding DNA: TGCGCCAGCAGAAGACAGCACCTCTACGAGCAGTACTTC.

V usage is TRBV29-1 and J usage is TRBJ2-5, with D perhaps TRBD1 (5 bases). V was cut by 7 bases and J by 5 bases, with 14 bases left in between. This CDR3 contains 12 residues. CDR1 and CDR2 (germline): SQVTM, ANQGSEA. This CDR3 reads CSASLTEETQYF. CDR3 nucleotides: TGCAGCGCCTCACTGACAGAGGAGACCCAGTACTTC.

This chain links TRBV7-3 with TRBJ2-6; 9 nucleotides line up with TRBD1. The length of the CDR3 is 18 residues. Germline V gene lookup returns CDR1 SGHTA and CDR2 FQGTGA. The junction had 5 bases not matched to a gene; V was cut back by 2 bases and J by 0 bases. The DNA for the CDR3 is TGTGCCAGCAGCTTACAAGGGACAGGGTCCTCTGGGGCCAACGTCCTGACTTTC. Protein sequence: CASSLQGTGSSGANVLTF.

This clone appeared a few times. The chain uses TRBV6-1 and TRBJ1-1; TRBD1 matches at 11 bases. Per the germline V gene, CDR1 is MNHNS and CDR2 is SASEGT. The CDR3 loop spans 15 amino acids. The junction had 8 bases not matched to a gene; V was cut back by 6 bases and J by 5 bases. CDR3 amino acids: CASRDRGRRITEAFF. The CDR3 region has the DNA TGTGCCAGCAGGGACAGGGGGCGCCGAATAACTGAAGCTTTCTTT.

The rearrangement links TRBV9 to TRBJ2-3; possibly TRBD2 for D (6 bases). The CDR3 totals 14 residues. In germline, CDR1 is SGDLS, CDR2 YYNGEE. V was shortened by 7 bases and J by 7 bases, with 19 bases between the two germline ends. As DNA, the CDR3 is TGTGCCAGCGGGAGAGCGGAGGGCCGATATACGCAGTATTTT. It codes for CASGRAEGRYTQYF.

The rearrangement uses TRBV27 and TRBJ1-5, with unresolved D. Trimming removed 5 bases at V and 9 bases at J, with 23 bases between. CDR1 is MNHEY and CDR2 is SMNVEV in the germline V gene (reference sequence). The CDR3 runs to 16 residues. CDR3 region: CASSRIPVGRPGPQHF. CDR3 sequence (DNA): TGTGCCAGCAGTCGAATCCCCGTAGGACGGCCCGGGCCCCAGCATTTT.

Details on this clone: This same CDR3 is encoded by further DNA sequences in the sample. The chain uses TRBV29-1 and TRBJ1-2, with D maybe TRBD1 (6 bases). This CDR3 contains 10 residues. Trimming left V 6 bases short and J 6 bases short, with 8 bases between. The germline gives CDR1 SQVTM, CDR2 ANQGSEA. This CDR3 is CSVSGDGYTF. CDR3 DNA: TGCAGCGTGTCAGGGGATGGCTACACCTTC.

This clone was observed a handful of times. This rearrangement joins TRBV27 to TRBJ2-7; D gene ambiguous. The length of the CDR3 is 14 residues. CDR1 and CDR2 from the germline V gene are MNHEY and SMNVEV (reference sequence). Trimming took 5 bases from V and 4 from J, leaving 15 bases between them. The CDR3 DNA follows: TGTGCCAGCAGTGTACAAATGGGTCCTTACGAGCAGTACTTC. Amino acid sequence: CASSVQMGPYEQYF.

This clone is a singleton in its sample. CDR3 nucleotides: TGTGCCAGCAGCTTAGGCCTGCCAGGGGGGTACGAGCAGTACTTC. Its translation is CASSLGLPGGYEQYF. This chain links TRBV11-2 with TRBJ2-7, with a weak D call TRBD1 (7 bases). V lost 1 base and J lost 4, with 14 bases in between. CDR1 and CDR2 from the germline V gene are SGHAT and FQNNGV. The CDR3 length is 15 residues.

This clone occurred a few times. V and J are TRBV2 and TRBJ2-3; 9 bases align to TRBD2. J lost 0 bases, V lost 7 bases, and 2 bases had no gene match. Germline CDR1 SNHLY, CDR2 FYNNEI. CDR3 size: 14 residues. This CDR3 reads CASKLAGSTDTQYF. Written as DNA, the CDR3 is TGTGCCAGCAAGCTAGCGGGGAGCACAGATACGCAGTATTTT.

In its sample, this clone was seen once. J is TRBJ1-1 and V is TRBV5-6, with 8 positions matching TRBD1. The CDR3 consists of 13 residues. After removal of 2 bases from V and 4 bases from J, the junction contained 1 base not matched to a gene. Germline CDR1 is SGHDT and CDR2 is YYEEEE. In DNA form, the CDR3 reads TGTGCCAGCAGCTTCACAGGGGGCACTGAAGCTTTCTTT. It encodes CASSFTGGTEAFF. The full variable domain, completed using reference TRBV5-6 and TRBJ1-1, is DAGVTQSPTHLIKTRGQQVTLRCSPKSGHDTVSWYQQALGQGPQFIFQYYEEEERQRGNFPDRFSGHQFPNYSSELNVNALLLGDSALYLCASSFTGGTEAFFGQGTRLTVV.

The chain has TRBV6-6 and TRBJ1-6; possible D gene TRBD1, 6 bases. The ends were cut back, 5 bases at V and 6 bases at J, with 8 bases in the middle. This CDR3 has 13 residues. Germline-derived CDR1 and CDR2 are MNHNY and SVGAGI (reference sequence). The CDR3: CASSPDSNSPLHF. The CDR3 bases are TGTGCCAGCAGTCCGGACAGTAATTCACCCCTCCACTTT.

V is TRBV19 and J is TRBJ1-1, with D uncertain. Germline CDR1 LNHDA, CDR2 SQIVND (reference sequence). Trimming removed 7 bases from V and 1 base from J, with 13 bases in between. There are 14 residues in the CDR3. In DNA form, the CDR3 reads TGTGCCAGTACCTCGGTAGGACGGAACACTGAAGCTTTCTTT. The encoded protein is CASTSVGRNTEAFF.

The chain joins TRBV4-3 to TRBJ2-1; 10 nucleotides line up with TRBD2. J gave up 4 bases and V 2 bases, and 2 bases lay outside the gene matches. CDR1 and CDR2 from the germline V gene are LGHNA and YSLEER. There are 15 residues in the CDR3. This chain's CDR3 is CASSQTSGEYNEQFF. The CDR3 coding sequence is TGCGCCAGCAGCCAAACTAGCGGGGAATACAATGAGCAGTTCTTC.

The chain combines TRBV10-3 with TRBJ1-3; D call uncertain. The CDR3 consists of 12 residues. Between the trimmed V and J ends, which lost 3 bases and 1 base, there was a span of 1 base. Germline values: CDR1 ENHRY, CDR2 SYGVKD. The DNA for the CDR3 is TGTGCCATCAGTGAATCTGGAAACACCATATATTTT. Its translation: CAISESGNTIYF.

The chain employs TRBV29-1 and TRBJ2-5; 9 bases align to TRBD2. In germline, CDR1 is SQVTM, CDR2 ANQGSEA. CDR3 length equals 15 residues. V trimming: 4 bases; J trimming: 2 bases; junction bases outside the gene matches: 8. CDR3: CSVVGIAGEQETQYF. The CDR3 DNA follows: TGCAGCGTTGTGGGAATAGCGGGGGAACAAGAGACCCAGTACTTC.

This clone has more than one count but fewer than ten. The chain carries TRBV6-1 and TRBJ2-1, with a weak D call TRBD2 (7 bases). The CDR3 contains 11 residues. Trimming left V 1 base short and J 15 bases short, with 10 bases between. Germline V gene sequence: CDR1 MNHNS, CDR2 SASEGT. CDR3 loop: CASSEVGGPFF. The CDR3 bases are TGTGCCAGCAGTGAAGTCGGGGGGCCGTTCTTC.

The chain combines TRBV2 with TRBJ1-6, with D possibly matching TRBD1 (5 bases). The CDR3 is 14 residues long. V lost 3 bases and J lost 7, with 10 bases in between. CDR1 and CDR2 (germline): SNHLY, FYNNEI. This chain's CDR3 is CASSEGRKNSPLHF. The CDR3 coding sequence is TGTGCCAGCAGTGAGGGACGTAAGAATTCACCCCTCCACTTT.